These 32 T cell receptor beta chains came from one sample sequenced in a study of blood T cells in healthy people across ages. Primers used in a second PCR of about 7 to 12 cycles were a sample-barcoded 5' primer and a J-beta primer mix. TCRdb passed the 5' RACE reads through MiXCR, listing each CDR3 protein once. The sample includes 730,000 or so distinct CDR3 sequences, around 38% of them seen just once. The specimen was blood. Receptors were obtained from an elderly man in good health.

In DNA form, the CDR3 reads TGTGCCAGCAGGGGCCTGACGGGGTACAATGAGCAGTTCTTC. Protein product: CASRGLTGYNEQFF. The genes are TRBV25-1 and TRBJ2-1; D perhaps matches TRBD2 (5 bases). Germline V gene lookup returns CDR1 MGHDK and CDR2 SYGVNS. V was pared by 6 bases and J by 4 bases, with 13 bases between. The CDR3 loop spans 14 amino acids.

V usage is TRBV27 and J usage is TRBJ2-3; TRBD2 matches at 8 bases. V was clipped by 3 bases and J by 5 bases; unmatched bases: 4. The CDR3 contains 14 residues. Germline V gene sequence: CDR1 MNHEY, CDR2 SMNVEV (reference sequence). The CDR3 DNA reads TGTGCCAGCAGTTTTAGTCTAGCGGGAGATACGCAGTATTTT. The encoded protein is CASSFSLAGDTQYF.

CDR3 in DNA: TGTGCCACCAGTGATCAGGCAATCCCCAACAATGAGCAGTTCTTC. It translates to CATSDQAIPNNEQFF. V gene TRBV24-1 combines with J gene TRBJ2-1; D is ambiguous. Trimming took 3 bases from V and 5 from J, leaving 13 bases between them. Germline V gene sequence: CDR1 KGHDR, CDR2 SFDVKD. The CDR3 extends over 15 amino acids.

Notes on this clonotype: Possible read error: a much larger clone is one base away. The chain has TRBV3-1 and TRBJ2-5; 10 bases line up with TRBD2. Matching the DNA end better, TRBJ2-7 makes the J call doubtful. Germline V lookup: CDR1 LGHDT, CDR2 YNNKEL (reference sequence). This CDR3 contains 15 residues. Here the CDR3 reads CASSPMASGGSEQYF. Here the CDR3 DNA reads TGTGCCAGCAGCCCGATGGCTAGCGGGGGCAGCGAGCAGTACTTC.

The chain carries TRBV7-9 and TRBJ1-2; TRBD1 might be the D (6 bases). The CDR3 covers 15 residues. Trimming pared 5 bases from V and 4 bases from J, leaving 17 bases between. CDR1 is SEHNR, CDR2 FQNEAQ, per germline (reference sequence). CDR3 DNA: TGTGCCAGCAGCCAAGGCGGGGGGCTAGGCTATGGCTACACCTTC. Translated, it gives CASSQGGGLGYGYTF.

This chain uses TRBV7-6 with TRBJ2-3; the match to TRBD1 covers 8 bases. V dropped 5 bases and J dropped 6; count of bases not matched to a gene: 7. CDR1 and CDR2 (germline): SGHVS, FNYEAQ. CDR3 length: 14 amino acids. The CDR3 sequence: CASSNLYRGDTQYF. The CDR3, as DNA: TGTGCCAGCAGCAACCTCTACAGGGGGGATACGCAGTATTTT.

In its sample, this clonotype was seen a few times. The chain combines TRBV6-2 or TRBV6-3 with TRBJ2-5; a possible D gene is TRBD2 (5 bases). Trimming cost V 4 bases and J 4 bases, with 10 bases left between them. The V gene's germline CDR1 is MNHEY and CDR2 SVGEGT. The CDR3 has 13 residues. CDR3 in amino acids: CASSSGLPETQYF. CDR3 in DNA: TGTGCCAGCAGTTCAGGACTGCCAGAGACCCAGTACTTC.

This chain uses TRBV6-2 or TRBV6-3 with TRBJ1-5; D is uncertain. V lost 2 bases to trimming and J lost 0 bases, with 5 bases between them. Per germline, CDR1 MNHEY and CDR2 SVGEGT. This CDR3 has 14 amino acids. The CDR3, as DNA: TGTGCCAGCAGTTACATGAATAGCAATCAGCCCCAGCATTTT. It encodes CASSYMNSNQPQHF.

This rearrangement joins TRBV20-1 to TRBJ2-1; 7 nucleotides agree with TRBD1. Germline CDR1 and CDR2: DFQATT and SNEGSKA (reference sequence). This CDR3 has 13 amino acids. Trimming removed 6 bases from V and 7 bases from J; junction bases left unmatched: 9. CDR3 loop: CSASGQVRNEQFF. The CDR3 nucleotides are TGCAGTGCCTCTGGACAGGTTCGGAATGAGCAGTTCTTC.

This clonotype was counted at least ten times. V and J are TRBV4-1 and TRBJ2-3; 12 positions agree with TRBD2. V lost 0 bases and J lost 0; bases outside the gene matches: 7. This CDR3 is 19 amino acids long. Germline loops: CDR1 MGHRA, CDR2 YSYEKL. The CDR3 coding sequence is TGCGCCAGCAGCCAAGATCCGACTAGCGGGGGCACTAGCACAGATACGCAGTATTTT. Its translation: CASSQDPTSGGTSTDTQYF.

This chain joins TRBV19 and TRBJ2-5; possible D gene TRBD1, 6 bases. This CDR3 is 15 amino acids long. V was shortened by 4 bases and J by 2 bases, with 14 bases between the two germline ends. Germline lookup yields CDR1 LNHDA and CDR2 SQIVND (reference sequence). In nucleotides, the CDR3 is TGTGCCAGTAGTACTACAGGGCCCCTACAAGAGACCCAGTACTTC. Amino acids: CASSTTGPLQETQYF.

This clonotype was picked up many times. The V call is TRBV29-1, the J call TRBJ2-5; either TRBD1 or TRBD2 may fit D (7 bases each). This CDR3 contains 13 residues. V lost 7 bases to trimming and J lost 5 bases, with 17 bases between them. Per the germline V gene, CDR1 is SQVTM and CDR2 is ANQGSEA. CDR3 region: CSAVYQGGETQYF. The CDR3 bases are TGCAGCGCTGTTTACCAGGGGGGGGAGACCCAGTACTTC.

This CDR3 reads CASSRHNEQFF. The CDR3 DNA is TGTGCCAGCAGCCGCCACAATGAGCAGTTCTTC. V gene TRBV14 combines with J gene TRBJ2-1, with D uncertain. Germline CDR1 and CDR2: SGHDN and FVKESK. Trimming removed 4 bases at V and 5 bases at J, with 3 bases between. The CDR3 runs 11 residues.

This chain joins TRBV7-2 and TRBJ1-1; D possibly corresponds to TRBD1 (5 bases). Germline-derived CDR1 and CDR2 are SGHTA and FQGNSA. This CDR3 has 15 residues. Trimming left V 5 bases short and J 1 base short, with 14 bases between. The chain's CDR3 is CASSPPGRANTEAFF. The CDR3 coding sequence is TGTGCCAGCAGCCCGCCGGGACGGGCGAACACTGAAGCTTTCTTT.

For this clonotype: Mismatch with germline at one junction end may stem from a read error. The chain recombines TRBV6-2 or TRBV6-3 with TRBJ2-7, with 7 positions matching TRBD1. The germline V gene encodes CDR1 MNHEY and CDR2 SVGEGT. The length of the CDR3 is 16 residues. The CDR3: CVSSPWTGGRSYEQYF. Here the CDR3 DNA reads TGTGTCAGCAGTCCCTGGACAGGCGGACGTTCATACGAGCAGTACTTC.

This chain joins TRBV4-2 and TRBJ2-3; no definite D call. V was pared by 0 bases and J by 4 bases, with 11 bases between. Germline V gives CDR1 LGHNA, CDR2 YNFKEQ. This CDR3 comprises 15 residues. This CDR3 reads CASSQEGLAPDTQYF. The DNA of the CDR3 is TGTGCCAGCAGCCAAGAAGGGTTAGCACCAGATACGCAGTATTTT.

This clonotype was detected only a few times. The genes are TRBV12-3 or TRBV12-4 and TRBJ2-1, with 9 bases matching TRBD1. The CDR3 is 15 residues long. Trimming cost V 7 bases and J 2 bases; bases outside gene matches: 6. CDR3 sequence (DNA): TGTGCCAGCACTCTTACAGGGGGCGCCTACAATGAGCAGTTCTTC. It translates to CASTLTGGAYNEQFF.

The rearrangement uses TRBV2 and TRBJ2-7, with D hard to call. Looked up from germline, CDR1 is SNHLY and CDR2 is FYNNEI. There are 12 residues in the CDR3. Trimming left V 4 bases short and J 3 bases short, with 7 bases between. In DNA, the CDR3 is TGTGCCAGCAGTGGCATTAGCTACGAGCAGTACTTC. It codes for CASSGISYEQYF.

The genes are TRBV2 and TRBJ1-6, with D unresolved. Germline values: CDR1 SNHLY, CDR2 FYNNEI. The CDR3 length is 13 residues. Trimming stripped 6 bases from V and 2 bases from J, with 5 bases between. The CDR3 DNA reads as TGTGCCAGCAGCATCACCTATAATTCACCCCTCCACTTT. Translation: CASSITYNSPLHF. The full variable domain, rest sourced from reference TRBV2 and TRBJ1-6, is EPEVTQTPSHQVTQMGQEVILRCVPISNHLYFYWYRQILGQKVEFLVSFYNNEISEKSEIFDDQFSVERPDGSNFTLKIRSTKLEDSAMYFCASSITYNSPLHFGNGTRLTVT.

The V and J genes are TRBV7-2 and TRBJ2-3; the D gene is possibly TRBD2 (6 bases). Trimming took 5 bases from V and 5 from J, leaving 11 bases between them. The germline V gene encodes CDR1 SGHTA and CDR2 FQGNSA. This CDR3 has 13 amino acids. This CDR3 is CASSTREIDTQYF. Written as DNA, the CDR3 is TGTGCCAGCAGCACTCGGGAGATAGATACGCAGTATTTT.

The chain combines TRBV28 with TRBJ2-5; D tentatively fits TRBD1 or TRBD2 (5 bases each). V was cut by 6 bases and J by 0 bases, with 11 bases left in between. The CDR3 consists of 14 residues. Per the germline V gene, CDR1 is MDHEN and CDR2 is SYDVKM. The CDR3 protein is CASRKRGHQETQYF. In DNA form, the CDR3 reads TGTGCCAGCAGGAAACGGGGCCACCAAGAGACCCAGTACTTC.

This clonotype has just a few counts. The rearrangement joins TRBV18 to TRBJ2-5; possibly TRBD2 for D (5 bases). Germline values: CDR1 KGHSH, CDR2 LQKENI. The ends were cut back, 4 bases at V and 3 bases at J, with 15 bases in the middle. There are 15 residues in the CDR3. The CDR3 sequence is CASSRGNLGKETQYF. The CDR3 DNA is TGTGCCAGCTCACGAGGGAATCTTGGAAAAGAGACCCAGTACTTC.

This clonotype was recorded a few times. The V and J genes are TRBV7-2 and TRBJ2-1, with D tentatively TRBD2 (6 bases). The tail of the sequence fits TRBJ2-7 better, so the J call may be wrong. The CDR3 spans 14 residues. Germline assignment: CDR1 SGHTA and CDR2 FQGNSA. The CDR3, as DNA: TGTGCCAGCAACTCCGGGAGCTCCTACAATGAGCAGTACTTC. It specifies CASNSGSSYNEQYF.

The chain carries TRBV7-2 and TRBJ2-7; D unresolved. CDR3 length: 12 residues. CDR1 and CDR2 (germline): SGHTA, FQGNSA. Trimming stripped 2 bases from V and 6 bases from J, with 8 bases between. The chain's CDR3 is CASSLRIGEQYF. In nucleotides, the CDR3 is TGTGCCAGCAGCTTAAGGATTGGCGAGCAGTACTTC.

The rearrangement joins TRBV5-6 to TRBJ2-3, with D possibly being TRBD1 (6 bases). Looked up from germline, CDR1 is SGHDT and CDR2 is YYEEEE. This CDR3 contains 14 residues. V lost 4 bases, J lost 4 bases, and 13 bases lay in between. The CDR3 DNA is TGTGCCAGCAGCGGCCAGGGGTGGTCAGATACGCAGTATTTT. It yields the protein CASSGQGWSDTQYF.

The V call is TRBV9, the J call TRBJ2-5, with 9 bases lining up with TRBD1. The CDR3 has 14 residues. Trimming at V came to 0 bases and at J to 5 bases, leaving 2 bases not matched to a gene. Germline V gene sequence: CDR1 SGDLS, CDR2 YYNGEE. CDR3 nucleotide sequence: TGTGCCAGCAGCGTAGAAGACAGGGGGGAGACCCAGTACTTC. Translation gives CASSVEDRGETQYF.

With regard to this clonotype: This clone may be a read error of a much larger clone one base away. V and J are TRBV4-2 and TRBJ2-7; 12 bases map to TRBD2. The CDR3 is made up of 17 amino acids. V trimming: 2 bases; J trimming: 7 bases; junction bases outside the gene matches: 12. Germline V gives CDR1 LGHNA, CDR2 YNFKEQ. DNA of the CDR3: TGTGCCAGCAGCCAATGGGAAACTAGCGGGGGGATTAATGAGCAGTACTTC. Its translation: CASSQWETSGGINEQYF.

This clonotype was recorded many times. This chain links TRBV27 with TRBJ1-2; possible D gene TRBD1, 5 bases. The length of the CDR3 is 14 residues. The V gene's germline CDR1 is MNHEY and CDR2 SMNVEV (reference sequence). Deletions cut 4 bases from V and 7 bases from J, with 16 bases between. The CDR3 here is CASSSTVERAGYTF. CDR3 coding DNA: TGTGCCAGCAGTTCGACAGTTGAACGGGCTGGCTACACCTTC.

This clonotype appeared many times. The chain is built from TRBV29-1 and TRBJ2-3; D possibly corresponds to TRBD1 (6 bases). This CDR3 spans 14 amino acids. Germline values: CDR1 SQVTM, CDR2 ANQGSEA. V lost 0 bases to trimming and J lost 2 bases, with 9 bases between them. The CDR3 spells CSVEDRDNTDTQYF. In DNA form, the CDR3 reads TGCAGCGTTGAAGATCGGGACAACACAGATACGCAGTATTTT.

V is TRBV7-9 and J is TRBJ2-1, with TRBD1 identical over 9 bases. CDR3 size: 15 residues. Germline V CDR1 and CDR2: SEHNR, FQNEAQ (reference sequence). Germline trimming cut 5 bases from V and 9 bases from J; bases unmatched to any gene: 11. The CDR3 sequence: CASSDWDREMGEQFF. CDR3 nucleotides: TGTGCCAGCAGCGACTGGGACAGGGAAATGGGTGAGCAGTTCTTC.

The chain employs TRBV20-1 and TRBJ2-3, with D perhaps matching TRBD2 (5 bases). In germline, CDR1 is DFQATT, CDR2 SNEGSKA (reference sequence). The CDR3 extends over 14 amino acids. V shed 3 bases and J shed 7 bases, with 17 bases lying between them. CDR3 coding DNA: TGCAGTGCTAGCCTGGTAGAGGGCCCGAATACGCAGTATTTT. As protein: CSASLVEGPNTQYF.

The chain has TRBV6-5 and TRBJ2-7; 9 nucleotides line up with TRBD1. This CDR3 region has 15 residues. From germline, CDR1 is MNHEY and CDR2 SVGAGI. Losses at the gene ends were 0 bases for V and 3 bases for J; bases not matched to a gene: 3. The CDR3 bases are TGTGCCAGCAGTTACTCGAACAGGGGGCACTACGAGCAGTACTTC. Its translation is CASSYSNRGHYEQYF.